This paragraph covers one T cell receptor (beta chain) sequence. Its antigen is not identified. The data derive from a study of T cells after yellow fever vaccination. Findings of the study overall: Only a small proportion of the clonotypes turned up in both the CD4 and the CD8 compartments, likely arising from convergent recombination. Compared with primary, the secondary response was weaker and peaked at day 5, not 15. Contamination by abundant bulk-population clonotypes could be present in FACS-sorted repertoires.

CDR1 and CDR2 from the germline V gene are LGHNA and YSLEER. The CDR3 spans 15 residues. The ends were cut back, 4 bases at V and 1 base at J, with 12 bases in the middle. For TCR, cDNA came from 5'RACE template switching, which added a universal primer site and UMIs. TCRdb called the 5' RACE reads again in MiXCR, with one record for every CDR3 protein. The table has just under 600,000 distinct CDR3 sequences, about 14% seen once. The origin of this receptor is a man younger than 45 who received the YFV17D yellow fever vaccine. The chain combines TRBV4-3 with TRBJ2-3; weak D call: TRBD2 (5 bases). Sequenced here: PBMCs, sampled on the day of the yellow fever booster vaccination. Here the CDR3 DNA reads TGCGCCAGCAGCCCCGCATTCGGGGGCACAGATACGCAGTATTTT. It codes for CASSPAFGGTDTQYF.